The clone carrying this T cell receptor (beta chain) was found a few times. Libraries were prepared by immunoSEQ multiplex PCR; TCRdb keeps only in-frame clonotypes and omits some of them. The data hold roughly 120,000 clones, with about 82% observed a single time. The record originates from a study of blood T cell repertoires in COVID-19. This TCR was sampled from a human donor in a cohort sampled during active COVID-19. Sequenced sample: peripheral blood.

DNA for the CDR3: TGTGCCAGCAGCCTAACTTCTAGCGGGGGGGCTAGCACAGATACGCAGTATTTT. It encodes CASSLTSSGGASTDTQYF. The chain employs TRBV7-2 and TRBJ2-3, with 12 nucleotides matching TRBD2. From germline, CDR1 is SGHTA and CDR2 FQGNSA. V was clipped by 5 bases and J by 0 bases; unmatched bases: 9. This CDR3 is built from 18 residues.